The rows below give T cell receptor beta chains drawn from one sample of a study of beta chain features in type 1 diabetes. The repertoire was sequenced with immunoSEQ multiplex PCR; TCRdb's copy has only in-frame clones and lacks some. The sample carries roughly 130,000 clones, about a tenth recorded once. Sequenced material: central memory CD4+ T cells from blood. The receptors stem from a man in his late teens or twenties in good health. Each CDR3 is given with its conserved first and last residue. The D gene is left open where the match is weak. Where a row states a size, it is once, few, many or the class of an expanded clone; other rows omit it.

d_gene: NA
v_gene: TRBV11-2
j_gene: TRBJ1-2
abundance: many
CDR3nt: TGTGCCAGCAGCTTACGGGGGAACTATGGCTACACCTTC
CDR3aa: CASSLRGNYGYTF

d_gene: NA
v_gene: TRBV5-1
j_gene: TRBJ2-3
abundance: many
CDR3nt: TGCGCCAGCAGCCCCATTGGGGCTAGCACAGATACGCAGTATTTT
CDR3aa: CASSPIGASTDTQYF

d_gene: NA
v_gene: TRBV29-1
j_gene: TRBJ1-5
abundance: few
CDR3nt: TGCAGCGTTGGGGAGTACAATAGCAATCAGCCCCAGCATTTT
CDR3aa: CSVGEYNSNQPQHF

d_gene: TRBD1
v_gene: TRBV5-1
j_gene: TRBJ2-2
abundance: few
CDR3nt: TGCGCCAGCAGCTTGGTCGGACAGGGGGCAGCCGGGGAGCTGTTTTTT
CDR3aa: CASSLVGQGAAGELFF

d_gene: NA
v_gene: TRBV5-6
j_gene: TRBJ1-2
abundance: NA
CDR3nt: TGTGCCAGCAGCTCGGACACTCAGCATGGCTACACCTTC
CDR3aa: CASSSDTQHGYTF

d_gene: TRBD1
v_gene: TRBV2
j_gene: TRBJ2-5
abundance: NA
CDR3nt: TGTGCCAGCAGTCACCGGGACAGGGGCCTCCAAGAGACCCAGTACTTC
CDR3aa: CASSHRDRGLQETQYF

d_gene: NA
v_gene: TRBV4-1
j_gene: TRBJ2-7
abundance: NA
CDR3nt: TGCGCCAGCAGCGGCCGGGACGGGAGCTCCTACGAGCAGTACTTC
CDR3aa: CASSGRDGSSYEQYF

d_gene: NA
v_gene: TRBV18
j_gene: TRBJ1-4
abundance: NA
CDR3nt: TGTGCCAGCTCACCAACATCGGGAAATGAAAAACTGTTTTTT
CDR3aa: CASSPTSGNEKLFF

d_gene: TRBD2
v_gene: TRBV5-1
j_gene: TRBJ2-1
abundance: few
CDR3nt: TGCGCCAGCAGCTTGTCGGGGGGAAGCGGGGCGGCCTACAATGAGCAGTTCTTC
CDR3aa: CASSLSGGSGAAYNEQFF

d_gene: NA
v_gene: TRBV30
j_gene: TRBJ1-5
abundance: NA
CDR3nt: TGTGCCTGGAGTCTGGGGACAAGTGACAATCAGCCCCAGCATTTT
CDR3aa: CAWSLGTSDNQPQHF

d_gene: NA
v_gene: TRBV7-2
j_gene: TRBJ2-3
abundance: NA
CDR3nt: TGTGCCAGCAGCCTAACCCTCACGGGGTCAGGCACAGATACGCAGTATTTT
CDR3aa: CASSLTLTGSGTDTQYF

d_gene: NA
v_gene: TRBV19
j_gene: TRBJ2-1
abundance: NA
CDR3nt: TGTGCCAGTAGTTGGGACAACGGTGAGCAGTTCTTC
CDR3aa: CASSWDNGEQFF

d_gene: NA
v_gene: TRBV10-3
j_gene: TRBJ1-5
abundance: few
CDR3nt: TGTGCCATCAGTGAGTTTGAGGGCAATCAGCCCCAGCATTTT
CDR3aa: CAISEFEGNQPQHF

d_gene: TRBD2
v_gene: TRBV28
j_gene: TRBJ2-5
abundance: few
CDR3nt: TGTGCCACCACCGGGGGGAAGAGAACCCAGTACTTC
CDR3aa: CATTGGKRTQYF

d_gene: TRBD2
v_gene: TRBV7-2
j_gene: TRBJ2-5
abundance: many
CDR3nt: TGTGCCAGCAGCCCACAGCGGGGGGGACAAGAGACCCAGTACTTC
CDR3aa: CASSPQRGGQETQYF

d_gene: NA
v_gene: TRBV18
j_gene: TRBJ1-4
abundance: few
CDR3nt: TGTGCCAGCTCACCACCCAGGAACAATGAAAAACTGTTTTTT
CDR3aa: CASSPPRNNEKLFF

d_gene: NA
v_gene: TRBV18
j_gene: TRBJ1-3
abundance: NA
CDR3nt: TGTGCCAGCTCACCCCCCCTCGGCACCATATATTTT
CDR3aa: CASSPPLGTIYF

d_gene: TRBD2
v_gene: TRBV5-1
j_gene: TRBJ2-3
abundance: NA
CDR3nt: TGCGCCAGCAGCTTGGTGACTAGCGGGGCCCCCACAGATACGCAGTATTTT
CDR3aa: CASSLVTSGAPTDTQYF

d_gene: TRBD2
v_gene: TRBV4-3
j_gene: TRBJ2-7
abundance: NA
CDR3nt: TGCGCCAGCAGCCATTCGGGGGGAGAATCGTCCGAGCAGTACTTC
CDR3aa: CASSHSGGESSEQYF

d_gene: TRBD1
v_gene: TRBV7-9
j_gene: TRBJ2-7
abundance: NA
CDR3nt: TGTGCCAGCTCACGGGACAGATCTACCTACGAGCAGTACTTC
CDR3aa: CASSRDRSTYEQYF

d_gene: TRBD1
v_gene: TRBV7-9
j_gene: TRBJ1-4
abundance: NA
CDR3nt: TGTGCCAGCAGCTTAACAGGGGCAACTAATGAAAAACTGTTTTTT
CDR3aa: CASSLTGATNEKLFF

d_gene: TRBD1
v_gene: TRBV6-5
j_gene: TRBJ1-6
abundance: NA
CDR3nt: TGTGCCAGCAGGCGGACAGGGAATAATTCACCCCTCCACTTT
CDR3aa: CASRRTGNNSPLHF

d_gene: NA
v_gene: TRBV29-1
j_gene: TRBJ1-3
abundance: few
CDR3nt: TGCAGCGTCTCCACAGGTTCCTCTGGAAACACCATATATTTT
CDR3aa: CSVSTGSSGNTIYF

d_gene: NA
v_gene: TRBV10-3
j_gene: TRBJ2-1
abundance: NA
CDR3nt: TGTGCCATCAGTGAGTCGAAGGCAGGGATCAATGAGCAGTTCTTC
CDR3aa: CAISESKAGINEQFF

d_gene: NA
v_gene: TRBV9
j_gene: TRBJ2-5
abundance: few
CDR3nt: TGTGCCAGCGGCCCCGGAGGTGTGGAGACCCAGTACTTC
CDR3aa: CASGPGGVETQYF

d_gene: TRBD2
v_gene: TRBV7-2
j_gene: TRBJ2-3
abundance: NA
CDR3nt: TGTGCCAGCAGCTTAGAACTAGCGGGGGGCTGGGGCACAGATACGCAGTATTTT
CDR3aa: CASSLELAGGWGTDTQYF

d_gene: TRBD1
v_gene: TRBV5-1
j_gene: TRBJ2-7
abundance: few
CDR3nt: TGCGCCAGCAGCTTGAGAGGTAACAGGGGGGCCTCCTACGAGCAGTACTTC
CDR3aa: CASSLRGNRGASYEQYF

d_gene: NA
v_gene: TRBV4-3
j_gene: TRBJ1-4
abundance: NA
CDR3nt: TGCGCCAGCAGCCAAGACGGGGACTCTCTTGGAAAACTGTTTTTT
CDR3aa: CASSQDGDSLGKLFF

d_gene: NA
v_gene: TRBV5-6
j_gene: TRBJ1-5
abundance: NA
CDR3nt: TGTGCCAGCAGCTTCGGACTCTCCAATCAGCCCCAGCATTTT
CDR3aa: CASSFGLSNQPQHF